What follows are 14 T cell receptor beta chains derived from one specimen sequenced in a study of cytomegalovirus exposure and HLA in healthy donors. Vbeta (60) and Jbeta (13) primers were used in the PCR. Sequencing used immunoSEQ multiplex PCR; TCRdb keeps in-frame clones, though not all of them. The repertoire includes fewer than 150,000 clones, less than 85% of them detected once, and roughly 16% sits in the top ten. What was sequenced was PBMCs. These receptors all stem from a man aged 50-60 years in good health and CMV-seropositive.

The V gene is TRBV5-4, the J gene TRBJ1-2; possible D gene TRBD1, 5 bases. This CDR3 comprises 14 residues. Per the germline V gene, CDR1 is SGHNT and CDR2 is YYREEE (reference sequence). The V gene lost 4 bases and the J gene lost 1 base, with 11 bases spanning the gap. DNA for the CDR3: TGTGCCAGCAGCGAGGACACCAGTAACTATGGCTACACCTTC. Amino acids: CASSEDTSNYGYTF.

This clone was observed a few times. In DNA, the CDR3 is TGCGCCAGCAGCCCGTCCCAGGGGGCCGGGGGCTACACCTTC. Its protein is CASSPSQGAGGYTF. The V gene is TRBV5-1, the J gene TRBJ1-2, with TRBD1 identical over 8 bases. Germline assignment: CDR1 SGHRS and CDR2 YFSETQ. The CDR3 covers 14 residues. The ends lost 4 bases at V and 8 bases at J; junction bases unmatched: 10.

CDR3 in amino acids: CASSQETGGAGQPQHF. The CDR3 nucleotides are TGCGCCAGCAGCCAAGAAACAGGGGGCGCGGGGCAGCCCCAGCATTTT. V is TRBV4-1 and J is TRBJ1-5; 9 bases match TRBD1. With 0 bases clipped from V and 7 bases from J, the junction kept 7 bases outside the gene matches. Germline V CDR1 and CDR2: MGHRA, YSYEKL. This CDR3 region has 16 residues.

J is TRBJ1-5 and V is TRBV5-1; 8 bases map to TRBD1. The germline V gene has CDR1 SGHRS and CDR2 YFSETQ. The CDR3 is made up of 14 amino acids. V lost 4 bases and J lost 2; bases outside the gene matches: 2. DNA of the CDR3: TGCGCCAGCAGCATGGGACAGGGCAATCAGCCCCAGCATTTT. Translated: CASSMGQGNQPQHF.

The V and J genes are TRBV21-1 and TRBJ2-2; the table's D call, TRBD2, has no DNA check behind it. TRBV21-1 is reported as a pseudogene. This CDR3 spans 14 amino acids. CDR3 bases: TGTGCCAGCAGCAACTACCGAACCACCGGGGAGCTGTTTTTT. Its translation: CASSNYRTTGELFF.

Notes on this clone: At one of its ends the junction is not consistent with the germline gene, which may arise from a read error. The chain joins TRBV5-1 to TRBJ2-2; D perhaps matches TRBD2 (6 bases). The CDR3 covers 15 residues. The germline CDR1 and CDR2 sequences are SGHRS and YFSETQ. Here the CDR3 DNA reads TGTGCCAGCAGCTTGGGAGGTCAGGGCACCGGGGAGCTGTTTTTT. Amino acids: CASSLGGQGTGELFF.

As concerns this clone: Other nucleotide sequences from this sample produce the same CDR3. In DNA form, the CDR3 reads TGTGCCAGCAGTTTTTCAGGTAGCTCCTACGAGCAGTACTTC. This sequence encodes CASSFSGSSYEQYF. V gene TRBV28 combines with J gene TRBJ2-7; no firm D call. This CDR3 contains 14 residues. Germline-derived CDR1 and CDR2 are MDHEN and SYDVKM. The V gene lost 3 bases and the J gene lost 0 bases, with 9 bases spanning the gap.

In this sample, this clone turned up once. V and J are TRBV7-2 and TRBJ1-4; 7 bases line up with TRBD1. Losses at the gene ends were 5 bases for V and 11 bases for J; bases not matched to a gene: 8. The CDR3 is 13 amino acids. Germline assignment: CDR1 SGHTA and CDR2 FQGNSA. CDR3 loop: CASSLGTDPKLFF. DNA for the CDR3: TGTGCCAGCAGCCTCGGGACAGACCCCAAACTGTTTTTT.

The chain carries TRBV28 and TRBJ2-2; maybe TRBD1 (5 bases). Germline assignment: CDR1 MDHEN and CDR2 SYDVKM. The CDR3 length is 13 residues. V lost 7 bases and J lost 3, with 9 bases in between. CDR3 DNA: TGTGCCAGCACAGGGCCGGACACCGGGGAGCTGTTTTTT. Translated: CASTGPDTGELFF. The variable domain in full, completed from reference TRBV28 and TRBJ2-2, reads DVKVTQSSRYLVKRTGEKVFLECVQDMDHENMFWYRQDPGLGLRLIYFSYDVKMKEKGDIPEGYSVSREKKERFSLILESASTNQTSMYLCASTGPDTGELFFGEGSRLTVL.

Notes on this clone: One end of the junction does not line up with germline, which may come from a read error. The chain employs TRBV5-1 and TRBJ1-6, with 10 bases matching TRBD1. The germline V gene has CDR1 SGHRS and CDR2 YFSETQ. The CDR3 contains 14 residues. The CDR3: CASSLDRGNSPLHF. The CDR3 DNA reads as TGCGCCAGCAGTTTGGACAGGGGGAATTCACCCCTCCACTTT.

The chain couples TRBV5-4 to TRBJ2-1, with 7 bases lining up with TRBD1. V shed 2 bases, J shed 0 bases, and the junction held 2 bases outside the gene matches. From germline, CDR1 is SGHNT and CDR2 YYREEE (reference sequence). The CDR3 is made up of 15 amino acids. CDR3 sequence reads: CASSLTGVSYNEQFF. Written as DNA, the CDR3 is TGTGCCAGCAGCTTAACAGGGGTCTCCTACAATGAGCAGTTCTTC.

This clone was detected only a few times. The chain has TRBV9 and TRBJ2-1; 9 positions agree with TRBD2. This CDR3 is 13 amino acids long. The V and J ends lost 4 bases and 8 bases, in that order; junction bases with no gene match: 4. Looked up from germline, CDR1 is SGDLS and CDR2 is YYNGEE. The CDR3 reads CASSQRGVDEQFF. DNA of the CDR3: TGTGCCAGCAGCCAGCGGGGGGTCGATGAGCAGTTCTTC.

The chain joins TRBV19 to TRBJ2-5; D gene ambiguous. TRBJ2-7 matches the DNA end more closely, so the J call is doubtful. The CDR3 has 13 residues. CDR1 is LNHDA, CDR2 SQIVND, per germline (reference sequence). CDR3 nucleotide sequence: TGTGCCAGTAGTATAGCGTTAGAGTACGAGCAGTACTTC. Encoded protein: CASSIALEYEQYF.

This clone was seen a few times. The J gene is TRBJ2-1, the V gene TRBV6-1, with no clear D. Trimming shortened V by 3 bases and J by 6 bases, and 6 bases separated the two germline ends. There are 12 residues in the CDR3. Germline CDR1 reads MNHNS; CDR2 reads SASEGT. This CDR3 is CASSDRLNEQFF. The CDR3 DNA follows: TGTGCCAGCAGTGACCGTCTCAATGAGCAGTTCTTC.